This TCR beta chain comes out of a study of shared clonotypes between healthy human individuals. This CDR3 is built from 14 residues. Trimming removed 5 bases from V and 0 bases from J, with 7 bases in between. Per the germline V gene, CDR1 is SGHTA and CDR2 is FQGNSA. Clones were sequenced by immunoSEQ multiplex PCR, and TCRdb holds only the in-frame ones, with some missing. Of over a million clones in the sample, about four fifths were seen once. The split of CD4+ cells yielded CD45RA+ naive and CD45RA-negative memory subsets. The receptor comes from a man between 18 and 29 years old in good health. Some clones in this sample may be carry-over from other donors' samples. The chain joins TRBV7-2 to TRBJ1-4, with no clear D. The material sequenced was memory CD4+ T cells from PBMCs. The subset was: CD45RA-negative fraction. This CDR3 reads CASSTASTNEKLFF. Here the CDR3 DNA reads TGTGCCAGCAGCACGGCATCAACTAATGAAAAACTGTTTTTT.